The rows below give T cell receptor beta chains drawn from one sample of a study of T-cell reconstitution after alpha-beta-depleted transplantation in children. TCRdb used MiXCR to reprocess the PCR reads, holding one entry per CDR3 protein. Here the sample spans approximately 7,000 distinct CDR3 sequences, 16% being singletons. The sample consisted of PBMCs, taken before TCRalphabeta/CD19-depleted stem cell transplant. These receptors were collected from a boy younger than 10 with acute lymphoblastic leukemia, due to receive a stem cell transplant. Each CDR3 is given with its conserved first and last residue. A D gene is named only where the DNA matches it firmly. Size values are once, few and many counts, or a class for expanded clones, and some rows have none.

j_call d_call clone_size v_call cdr3_nt cdr3_aa
TRBJ2-4 TRBD2 . TRBV5-1 TGCGCCAGCAGCTCCATAGCGGGGGGGCCCAAAAACATTCAGTACTTC CASSSIAGGPKNIQYF
TRBJ1-1 TRBD1 . TRBV12-3/TRBV12-4 TGTGCCAGCAGACAGAAATTGGACAGGGGGGAAGCTTTCTTT CASRQKLDRGEAFF
TRBJ1-4 . . TRBV5-4 TGTGCCAGCAGCTTGGCTACGGATGAAAAACTGTTTTTT CASSLATDEKLFF
TRBJ2-5 TRBD1 medium-sized TRBV7-9 TGTGCCAGCAGCTTACACAGGGGTGGAGAGACCCAGTACTTC CASSLHRGGETQYF
TRBJ2-3 . few TRBV7-9 TGTGCCAGCAGCTTAGCGGGGGGACACACAGATACGCAGTATTTT CASSLAGGHTDTQYF
TRBJ2-7 TRBD2 many TRBV7-9 TGTGCCAGCAGCTCAACCCGACTAGCTTCCTACGAGCAGTACTTC CASSSTRLASYEQYF
TRBJ2-3 TRBD2 . TRBV28 TGTGCCATGGGCCCCGGACTAGCGGGTGGAACAGATACGCAGTATTTT CAMGPGLAGGTDTQYF
TRBJ1-2 . medium-sized TRBV7-2 TGTGCCAGCAGCTGGTCCAGGGTCAACTATGGCTACACCTTC CASSWSRVNYGYTF
TRBJ2-2 TRBD1 medium-sized TRBV7-8 TGTGCCAGCAGCCAACCTGGGACAGGGAGCGGGGAGCTGTTTTTT CASSQPGTGSGELFF
TRBJ2-2 . . TRBV5-1 TGCGCCAGCAGCTTGGGTTTCTCTCCTCCACCATCGACACCCGGGGAGCTGTTTTTT CASSLGFSPPPSTPGELFF
TRBJ2-3 TRBD2 many TRBV18 TGTGCCAGCTCACCGGGGACTAGCTTCTATTTT CASSPGTSFYF
TRBJ1-5 . once TRBV6-2/TRBV6-3 TGTGCCACCCGGGGGGCGGGACAGCCCCAGCATTTT CATRGAGQPQHF
TRBJ2-2 TRBD2 . TRBV15 TGTGCCACCAGCAGAGATCCGATAGGACTAGCGGGAGCCACCGGGGAGCTGTTTTTT CATSRDPIGLAGATGELFF
TRBJ1-4 . many TRBV7-9 TGTGCCAGCAGCTTTATGGTTTCTGGGGAAAAACTGTTTTTT CASSFMVSGEKLFF
TRBJ2-1 . many TRBV7-9 TGTGCCAGCAGCTTAGCGTCCGGGGGCCCTCGAGATGAGCAGTTCTTC CASSLASGGPRDEQFF
TRBJ1-4 TRBD1 . TRBV25-1 TGTGCCAGCAGTGAACCCCGGACAGGAAGCCCTAATGAAAAACTGTTTTTT CASSEPRTGSPNEKLFF
TRBJ1-4 . many TRBV19 TGTGCCAGTAGTATAGGCTCGACTAATGAAAAACTGTTTTTT CASSIGSTNEKLFF
TRBJ2-3 TRBD2 medium-sized TRBV29-1 TGCAGCGTTGAAGATCTTACCGGGGGGGTTAGGGATACGCAGTATTTT CSVEDLTGGVRDTQYF
TRBJ2-2 TRBD2 many TRBV20-1 TGCAGTGCTCCCAGCGGGGGGGCCCTCGGGGAGCTGTTTTTT CSAPSGGALGELFF
TRBJ2-1 TRBD2 medium-sized TRBV4-2 TGTGCCAGCAGCCAAGATGGTGTGAATAGCGGGGGTAAATACAATGAGCAGTTCTTC CASSQDGVNSGGKYNEQFF
TRBJ2-3 . medium-sized TRBV5-6 TGTGCCAGCAGCTTGGCATTAAGGGATACGCAGTATTTT CASSLALRDTQYF
TRBJ1-1 TRBD1 medium-sized TRBV6-5 TGTGCCAGCAGTTACACCCTAAGACAGGGGGTGGGGAACACTGAAGCTTTCTTT CASSYTLRQGVGNTEAFF
TRBJ2-4 TRBD2 many TRBV7-2 TGTGCCAGCAGCTTAGCCCCCGGGGGGGACATTCAGTACTTC CASSLAPGGDIQYF
TRBJ2-3 . . TRBV9 TGTGCCAGCAGCGTAGGACCGGGGAACACAGATACGCAGTATTTT CASSVGPGNTDTQYF
TRBJ2-1 . many TRBV15 TGTGCCACCAGCAGAGGGGGGGGGGCGCCCAGCTCCTACAATGAGCAGTTCTTC CATSRGGGAPSSYNEQFF
TRBJ2-3 . few TRBV20-1 TGCAGTGCTCCTCAGGGAGAAAGCACAGATACGCAGTATTTT CSAPQGESTDTQYF
TRBJ1-2 . many TRBV7-9 TGTGCCAGCAGCTTACCTTCTACAGGGATCGGCTATGGCTACACCTTC CASSLPSTGIGYGYTF
TRBJ2-5 . few TRBV7-9 TGTGCCAGCAGCTTAGCTCAGCCGAAAGAGACCCAGTACTTC CASSLAQPKETQYF
TRBJ2-2 . medium-sized TRBV20-1 TGCAGTGCTAGAGGGAGTACCTCGGGCACCGGGGAGCTGTTTTTT CSARGSTSGTGELFF
TRBJ2-2 . many TRBV5-1 TGCGCCAGCAGCTTGGTTCGGGAGCTGTTTTTT CASSLVRELFF
TRBJ2-7 TRBD2 many TRBV19 TGTGCCAGTAGTACGAAAAAGGGAGGGTTCGAGCAGTACTTC CASSTKKGGFEQYF
TRBJ1-4 TRBD1 many TRBV6-5 TGTGCCAGCAGGTCCCGGGACAGGGGGGAAAAACTGTTTTTT CASRSRDRGEKLFF
TRBJ2-5 TRBD2 many TRBV12-3/TRBV12-4 TGTGCCAGCACTGGGACTAGCGGGATCCAAGAGACCCAGTACTTC CASTGTSGIQETQYF
TRBJ1-5 TRBD1 medium-sized TRBV20-1 TGCAGTGCTAGGCGACAGGGGGAGGAACAGCCCCAGCATTTT CSARRQGEEQPQHF
TRBJ2-7 TRBD1 medium-sized TRBV11-2 TGTGCCAGCAGCTCGACAGGGATCACCTACGAGCAGTACTTC CASSSTGITYEQYF
TRBJ2-3 . many TRBV5-5 TGTGCCAGCAGCTTTCGGACCGAACGACGCACAGATACGCAGTATTTT CASSFRTERRTDTQYF
TRBJ2-6 . many TRBV7-8 TGTGCCAGCAGCTTAAGGGGGGCCTGGGAGACTGGGGCCAACGTCCTGACTTTC CASSLRGAWETGANVLTF
TRBJ2-4 . medium-sized TRBV29-1 TGCAGCGCCTCCAGGGACGGCGGTTCAGTAGCCAAAAACATTCAGTACTTC CSASRDGGSVAKNIQYF
TRBJ2-3 . medium-sized TRBV5-1 TGCGCCAGCAGCTTGGGGCTAGATACGCAGTATTTT CASSLGLDTQYF
TRBJ2-2 TRBD2 medium-sized TRBV20-1 TGCAGTGCTAGGGTTCTGCGGGGGACGGGCACCGGGGAGCTGTTTTTT CSARVLRGTGTGELFF
TRBJ2-7 . medium-sized TRBV3-1 TGTGCCAGCAGTTACAACACCCCTTTGACCTACGAGCAGTACTTC CASSYNTPLTYEQYF
TRBJ1-3 TRBD1 medium-sized TRBV20-1 TGCAGTGCTAGGGACAGGGAGTTTGGAAACACCATATATTTT CSARDREFGNTIYF
TRBJ1-5 . many TRBV25-1 TGTGCCAGCCTCGGGGGCAGCAATCAGCCCCAGCATTTT CASLGGSNQPQHF
TRBJ2-3 TRBD2 many TRBV5-5 TGTGCCAGCAGCTTGGAAGCGGGGGATTATAGCACAGATACGCAGTATTTT CASSLEAGDYSTDTQYF
TRBJ2-7 . medium-sized TRBV3-1 TGTGCCAGCACCCAGGGTTACGAGCAGTACTTC CASTQGYEQYF
TRBJ1-3 . medium-sized TRBV3-1 TGTGCCAGCAGCGTACAGGGAGGAACCATATATTTT CASSVQGGTIYF
TRBJ2-4 TRBD1 . TRBV18 TGTGCCAGCTCACCACAGACAGGGTCCAAAAACATTCAGTACTTC CASSPQTGSKNIQYF
TRBJ1-3 . medium-sized TRBV5-1 TGCGCCAGCAGCGCGACGGCATCGATCTCTGGAAACACCATATATTTT CASSATASISGNTIYF
TRBJ2-4 TRBD1 medium-sized TRBV29-1 TGCAGCGTTGACGGGGCAGGGACAGGCATTCAGTACTTC CSVDGAGTGIQYF
TRBJ2-3 . medium-sized TRBV9 TGTGCCAGCAGCGTAGGTCGGCTAGAGGGCACAGATACGCAGTATTTT CASSVGRLEGTDTQYF
TRBJ1-2 . many TRBV6-1 TGTGCCAGCAGTGATGAGGGAGAATCTAACTATGGCTACACCTTC CASSDEGESNYGYTF
TRBJ2-5 TRBD2 medium-sized TRBV12-3/TRBV12-4 TGTGCCAGCAGTTTCTCTCGGGGGGGCCAAGAGACCCAGTACTTC CASSFSRGGQETQYF
TRBJ2-6 TRBD1 . TRBV4-2 TGTGCCAGCAGCCAAGTCGATGCGACAGGGGGCACTGGGGCCAACGTCCTGACTTTC CASSQVDATGGTGANVLTF
TRBJ2-5 . medium-sized TRBV11-2 TGTGCCAGCAGCCCTCGGGTTGGCGGGCGCCAAGAGACCCAGTACTTC CASSPRVGGRQETQYF
TRBJ2-7 . medium-sized TRBV11-2 TGTGCCAGCAGCCTCCGAACAGGGAACGAGCAGTACTTC CASSLRTGNEQYF
TRBJ2-3 . many TRBV5-1 TGCGCCAGCAGCTTGGTGGCCCTATCGGGGGATACGCAGTATTTT CASSLVALSGDTQYF
TRBJ2-7 TRBD2 medium-sized TRBV5-1 TGCGCCAGCAGCTTCGGGACTAGCGGGGAGTACGAGCAGTACTTC CASSFGTSGEYEQYF